These 16 T cell receptor beta chains were all obtained from the same sample, sequenced in a study of regulatory T cells in long-lasting Graves disease (dated by TCRdb to the early 2020s). Read against the paper, the sample's time point label means: persistent/refractory GD, antithyroid drugs over 5 years with positive TRAb. RNA was extracted from PBMCs in TRIzol for both TCR sequencing and RNA sequencing. Library generation was performed with multiplex PCR. The data were produced on an Illumina HiSeq 4000. To build TCR beta libraries, CDR3 regions were amplified by Arm-PCR using iRepertoire HTBI primers. TCRdb passed the public sequencing reads through fastp at Q25 and MiXCR, retaining productive beta sequences. Identical CDR3 protein sequences are pooled into one entry, listed with their most common genes and DNA. Across this sample there are some 280,000 distinct CDR3 sequences, with more than 20% seen only once. In total, the top ten clones hold approximately 53% of the sample.

This material consisted of peripheral blood mononuclear cells (PBMCs), taken when the disease was refractory, from a patient treated with antithyroid drugs. The receptors were sampled from a female donor with Graves disease.

This clonotype was seen at least ten times. The chain links TRBV6-1 to TRBJ1-1, with D uncertain. CDR1 MNHNS and CDR2 SASEGT come from the germline V gene. With 6 bases removed from V and 3 bases from J, the gap between germline ends came to 11 bases. The CDR3 covers 13 residues. CDR3 protein: CASRAQIYTEAFF. CDR3 in DNA: TGTGCCAGCAGAGCACAGATTTACACTGAAGCTTTCTTT.

V gene TRBV7-8 combines with J gene TRBJ2-2; D is possibly TRBD1 or TRBD2 (5 bases each). Trimming took 3 bases from V and 5 from J, leaving 13 bases between them. The CDR3 is 15 amino acids. Germline V gives CDR1 SGHVS, CDR2 FQNEAQ. CDR3 nucleotides: TGTGCCAGCAGCTTTATTCGGGGCCCGACCGGGGAGCTGTTTTTT. Amino acids: CASSFIRGPTGELFF.

This chain connects TRBV2 to TRBJ1-5; D gene unclear. Trimming took 8 bases from V and 7 from J, leaving 15 bases between them. This CDR3 has 13 residues. Germline-derived CDR1 and CDR2 are SNHLY and FYNNEI. The CDR3 nucleotides are TGTGCCAGCCTCGATACTAGTGACCAGCCCCAGCATTTT. Translation gives CASLDTSDQPQHF. The full variable domain, with the rest looked up from reference TRBV2 and TRBJ1-5, is EPEVTQTPSHQVTQMGQEVILRCVPISNHLYFYWYRQILGQKVEFLVSFYNNEISEKSEIFDDQFSVERPDGSNFTLKIRSTKLEDSAMYFCASLDTSDQPQHFGDGTRLSIL.

The chain joins TRBV6-2 or TRBV6-3 to TRBJ1-1, with D perhaps TRBD1 (6 bases). Germline V gives CDR1 MNHEY, CDR2 SVGEGT. V gave up 4 bases and J gave up 0 bases, with 9 bases separating them. The CDR3 runs to 14 residues. CDR3 DNA: TGTGCCAGCAGTTGGGACATCCTGAACACTGAAGCTTTCTTT. This codes for CASSWDILNTEAFF.

The rearrangement links TRBV4-1 to TRBJ2-4; maybe TRBD2 (5 bases). In germline, CDR1 is MGHRA, CDR2 YSYEKL. Deletions cut 4 bases from V and 1 base from J, with 17 bases between. The CDR3 loop spans 17 amino acids. The CDR3 loop is CASSLYQAGLAKNIQYF. The CDR3 nucleotides are TGCGCCAGCAGCCTGTATCAGGCAGGACTGGCCAAAAACATTCAGTACTTC.

This clonotype was seen many times. The chain recombines TRBV10-3 with TRBJ2-7; a possible D gene is TRBD2 (5 bases). The CDR3 is 13 residues long. Trimming pared 0 bases from V and 6 bases from J, leaving 9 bases between. CDR1 and CDR2 from the germline V gene are ENHRY and SYGVKD. Here the CDR3 DNA reads TGTGCCATCAGTGAGTCAACGGGGATCGAGCAGTACTTC. It is translated as CAISESTGIEQYF.

V and J are TRBV4-2 and TRBJ2-2; D is undetermined. The length of the CDR3 is 15 residues. V was pared by 0 bases and J by 5 bases, with 10 bases between. The germline CDR1 and CDR2 sequences are LGHNA and YNFKEQ. CDR3 coding DNA: TGTGCCAGCAGCCAAGATATAACATGGACCGGGGAGCTGTTTTTT. It specifies CASSQDITWTGELFF.

The rearrangement joins TRBV18 to TRBJ2-7, with D tentatively TRBD1 (6 bases). V lost 2 bases and J lost 5, with 19 bases in between. The germline V gene encodes CDR1 KGHSH and CDR2 LQKENI. This CDR3 comprises 16 residues. The CDR3 is CASSPGVFLGGDEQYF. The CDR3 DNA follows: TGTGCCAGCTCACCAGGCGTCTTTCTAGGGGGAGACGAGCAGTACTTC.

The CDR3 coding sequence is TGTGCCTGGAGGGCCGGTAGCGGGAGGGCCGATGAGCAGTTCTTC. It is translated as CAWRAGSGRADEQFF. The V call is TRBV30, the J call TRBJ2-1, with 11 bases identical to TRBD2. Germline CDR1 GTSNPN, CDR2 SVGIG (reference sequence). Trimming at V came to 3 bases and at J to 8 bases, leaving 9 bases not matched to a gene. This CDR3 contains 15 residues.

This clonotype came up many times. V usage is TRBV12-3 or TRBV12-4 and J usage is TRBJ2-2; D unclear. Trimming cost V 6 bases and J 0 bases, with 14 bases left between them. The CDR3 covers 16 residues. The CDR3 is CASSPSLDSNTGELFF. The CDR3 region has the DNA TGTGCCAGCAGCCCTTCCCTTGACTCGAACACCGGGGAGCTGTTTTTT.

This sequence joins TRBV18 and TRBJ2-7; 8 bases fit TRBD2. CDR3 length: 19 residues. CDR1 and CDR2 from the germline V gene are KGHSH and LQKENI. Losses at the gene ends were 4 bases for V and 0 bases for J; bases not matched to a gene: 17. The CDR3 reads CASSRSERGSEGSSYEQYF. In nucleotides, the CDR3 is TGTGCCAGCTCACGGAGCGAGCGGGGGAGTGAGGGGAGCTCCTACGAGCAGTACTTC.

The chain uses TRBV2 and TRBJ2-7; TRBD2 matches 10 bases. The CDR3 runs 19 residues. V lost 5 bases, J lost 2 bases, and 18 bases stayed unmatched. Germline assignment: CDR1 SNHLY and CDR2 FYNNEI. The CDR3, as DNA: TGTGCCAGCAGTAAAGGCCGGCGGGAGCCGGGACTAGCGACCTACGAGCAGTACTTC. Encoded protein: CASSKGRREPGLATYEQYF.

This clonotype showed up many times. The V gene is TRBV7-9, the J gene TRBJ1-1; D unclear. The germline V and J ends were trimmed by 0 bases and 4 bases, with 12 bases remaining between them. Germline V CDR1 and CDR2: SEHNR, FQNEAQ (reference sequence). The CDR3 is made up of 15 amino acids. The CDR3 nucleotides are TGTGCCAGCAGCTTAGCTTCGGCCTACATCACTGAAGCTTTCTTT. It specifies CASSLASAYITEAFF.

This clonotype was counted many times. The chain links TRBV28 to TRBJ2-6; D may be TRBD1 (6 bases). The germline V gene encodes CDR1 MDHEN and CDR2 SYDVKM. The V gene lost 2 bases and the J gene lost 0 bases, with 20 bases spanning the gap. This CDR3 has 20 amino acids. CDR3 coding DNA: TGTGCCAGCAGTTTAACCCGCGGACAGCGGATTTACTCTGGGGCCAACGTCCTGACTTTC. Translating it yields CASSLTRGQRIYSGANVLTF.

This clonotype was counted only a few times. V gene TRBV5-1 combines with J gene TRBJ1-1, with D unclear. This CDR3 has 15 residues. Trimming took 1 base from V and 0 from J, leaving 10 bases between them. Germline V lookup: CDR1 SGHRS, CDR2 YFSETQ. The CDR3, as DNA: TGCGCCAGCAGCTTGTTAGGCACCATGAACACTGAAGCTTTCTTT. Translation gives CASSLLGTMNTEAFF. Filled out from reference TRBV5-1 and TRBJ1-1, the complete variable domain reads KAGVTQTPRYLIKTRGQQVTLSCSPISGHRSVSWYQQTPGQGLQFLFEYFSETQRNKGNFPGRFSGRQFSNSRSEMNVSTLELGDSALYLCASSLLGTMNTEAFFGQGTRLTVV.

V and J are TRBV9 and TRBJ2-4; 9 bases align to TRBD2. The J segment lost 7 bases and the V segment lost 3 bases, leaving 2 bases of the junction unmatched. Germline loops: CDR1 SGDLS, CDR2 YYNGEE. This CDR3 spans 13 amino acids. CDR3 protein: CASSGGGENIQYF. The CDR3 DNA follows: TGTGCCAGCAGCGGCGGGGGGGAGAACATTCAGTACTTC.